The rows below give T cell receptor beta chains drawn from one sample of a study of low-dose radiotherapy and immunotherapy resistance in tumors. TCRdb reprocessed the reads via MiXCR and lists one record per CDR3 protein. The table shows about 60,000 distinct CDR3 sequences, with about 23% occurring only once. The sequencing here drew on PBMCs, taken before treatment. The receptors stem from a male donor with prostate cancer. Each CDR3 is given with its conserved first and last residue. The D gene is left open where the match is weak. The size of a clone is reported for some rows only, either as once, few or many, or as a class for expanded clones.

TRBV30	many	TRBJ2-5	TRBD1	TGTGCCTGGAGTGGACAGGGGGAGACCCAGTACTTC	CAWSGQGETQYF
TRBV4-2	many	TRBJ1-3	TRBD1	TGTGCCAGCAGCCAAAACAGGGGGCCCTCAGTTCCGTACACCATATATTTT	CASSQNRGPSVPYTIYF
TRBV6-6	-	TRBJ2-1	TRBD1	TGTGCCAGCAGCCATACAGGGGAAGAATACAATGAGCAGTTCTTC	CASSHTGEEYNEQFF
TRBV2	many	TRBJ2-5	TRBD1	TGTGCCAGCAGTGGGGACAGGGGACGAGAGACCCAGTACTTC	CASSGDRGRETQYF
TRBV5-4	many	TRBJ2-4	TRBD1	TGTGCCAGCAGGGCAGGGGGAGCCAAAAACATTCAGTACTTC	CASRAGGAKNIQYF
TRBV6-6	-	TRBJ1-4	-	TGTGCCAGCAAGAGGGACATTCTTGAAAAACTGTTTTTT	CASKRDILEKLFF
TRBV20-1	many	TRBJ2-7	-	TGCAGTGCTAGAGACTTAGTTTCAGCCTCCTACGAGCAGTACTTC	CSARDLVSASYEQYF
TRBV11-2	few	TRBJ2-1	TRBD2	TGTGCCAGCTCGGGCTTGCGGGGGGGAAATGAGCAGTTCTTC	CASSGLRGGNEQFF
TRBV5-1	-	TRBJ1-2	TRBD1	TGCGCCAGCAGCTCAGGGACAGGGGGAAACTATGGCTACACCTTC	CASSSGTGGNYGYTF
TRBV20-1	many	TRBJ2-7	TRBD2	TGCAGTGCTAGAGGAACCCGGGGGGGGATATACGAGCAGTACTTC	CSARGTRGGIYEQYF
TRBV9	many	TRBJ1-1	TRBD1	TGTGCCAGCAGCGTAGCCGGACAGGGGAACACTGAAGCTTTCTTT	CASSVAGQGNTEAFF
TRBV29-1	-	TRBJ1-6	TRBD1	TGCAGCGTCCGACAGGGTGGTTCACCCCTCCACTTT	CSVRQGGSPLHF
TRBV2	many	TRBJ1-2	-	TGTGCCAGCAGTGTTGACTATGGCTACACCTTC	CASSVDYGYTF
TRBV27	many	TRBJ2-2	-	TGTGCCAGCAGTTTCGTAGGGTCTGGCACCGGGGAGCTGTTTTTT	CASSFVGSGTGELFF
TRBV7-6	many	TRBJ2-5	-	TGTGCCAGCAGCTTATTGTTGATGGGAGACGAGACCCAGTACTTC	CASSLLLMGDETQYF
TRBV18	-	TRBJ1-3	-	TGTGCCAGCTCACCACGAGACTCTGGAAACACCATATATTTT	CASSPRDSGNTIYF
TRBV7-9	many	TRBJ2-7	-	TGTGCCAGCAGCTCGACGGTGGCGGGTGAGCAGTACTTC	CASSSTVAGEQYF
TRBV19	-	TRBJ2-5	-	TGTGCCAGTAGTCAACGGTACCAAGAGACCCAGTACTTC	CASSQRYQETQYF
TRBV2	many	TRBJ2-4	TRBD1	TGTGCCAGCAGCACACAGGGGGACAAAAACATTCAGTACTTC	CASSTQGDKNIQYF
TRBV2	-	TRBJ2-1	-	TGTGCCAGCAGCACCAACCCCGATCCCACCGGATTAGGTGAGCAGTTCTTC	CASSTNPDPTGLGEQFF
TRBV18	many	TRBJ2-3	-	TGTGCCAGCTCACCACTTGGCGCTGGGGGCACAGATACGCAGTATTTT	CASSPLGAGGTDTQYF
TRBV5-1	-	TRBJ2-2	-	TGCGCCAGCAGCTTGCAGGGTAGCGGAGCGAACACCGGGGAGCTGTTTTTT	CASSLQGSGANTGELFF
TRBV5-1	many	TRBJ2-7	-	TGCGCCAGCAGCTTATCCGGGGGACCATACGAGCAGTACTTC	CASSLSGGPYEQYF
TRBV29-1	many	TRBJ2-1	TRBD1	TGCAGCGTTGGCCCGGGACAGGGCTACAATGAGCAGTTCTTC	CSVGPGQGYNEQFF
TRBV4-1	many	TRBJ2-2	-	TGCGCCAGCAGCCCAAGGCACCAGGGGTCCGGGGAGCTGTTTTTT	CASSPRHQGSGELFF
TRBV5-1	many	TRBJ2-1	-	TGCGCCAGCAGCTTGATGTTCCGTGAGCAGTTCTTC	CASSLMFREQFF
TRBV28	few	TRBJ1-2	-	TGTGCCAGCAGTCTAGGGACCCTAGGGAACTATGGCTACACCTTC	CASSLGTLGNYGYTF
TRBV20-1	many	TRBJ2-1	TRBD1	TGCAGTGCTTACGACCCGGGACAGGGATGGTACAATGAGCAGTTCTTC	CSAYDPGQGWYNEQFF
TRBV28	-	TRBJ2-1	-	TGTGCCAGCAGTCCCCACCCGGGACCCTTCTACAATGAGCAGTTCTTC	CASSPHPGPFYNEQFF
TRBV6-2/TRBV6-3	many	TRBJ1-2	TRBD1	TGTGCCAGCAGGCCGACAGGGGAAAAGGGCTACACCTTC	CASRPTGEKGYTF
TRBV28	few	TRBJ2-3	TRBD1	TGTGCCAGCAGGGACGACAGGGCTAGCACAGATACGCAGTATTTT	CASRDDRASTDTQYF
TRBV18	-	TRBJ2-1	-	TGTGCCAGCTCGCCCCTCGGGGGCGGGAACAATGAGCAGTTCTTC	CASSPLGGGNNEQFF
TRBV28	medium-sized	TRBJ1-1	TRBD1	TGTGCCAGCACCGGACAGGGTCAGTTCACTGAAGCTTTCTTT	CASTGQGQFTEAFF
TRBV29-1	many	TRBJ2-6	-	TGCAGCGTTGAAGAGTACGGGGCCAACGTCCTGACTTTC	CSVEEYGANVLTF
TRBV12-3/TRBV12-4	many	TRBJ1-2	-	TGTGCCAGCAGTTTCGGCGTTTTGAGCTATGGCTACACCTTC	CASSFGVLSYGYTF
TRBV19	-	TRBJ1-1	-	TGTGCCAGTAATCCAGGGCCCGGACGAAAAGCTTTCTTT	CASNPGPGRKAFF
TRBV29-1	-	TRBJ2-1	-	TGCAGCGTTGGGGTTTTGGAGGGAATGAAATACAATGAGCAGTTCTTC	CSVGVLEGMKYNEQFF
TRBV27	many	TRBJ1-2	TRBD1	TGTGCCAGCACTTTACGTACAGGGGACCATGGCTACACCTTC	CASTLRTGDHGYTF
TRBV20-1	-	TRBJ2-1	TRBD2	TGCAGTGCTTATCGGACTAGCGGGGGCCGGCAGTTCTTC	CSAYRTSGGRQFF
TRBV12-3/TRBV12-4	-	TRBJ2-3	TRBD2	TGTGCCAGCAGTTTTGGTAGCGGGGGGGACCGGGATACGCAGTATTTT	CASSFGSGGDRDTQYF
TRBV25-1	-	TRBJ1-2	-	TGTGCCAGCAGTACAGGATATGGCTACACCTTC	CASSTGYGYTF
TRBV3-1	many	TRBJ1-1	-	TGTGCCAGCAGCCACCAAGGAGGGGTGACAGCTTTCTTT	CASSHQGGVTAFF
TRBV11-3	many	TRBJ1-3	TRBD1	TGTGCCAGCAGCCCGGGACAGGGGCCTGGAAACACCATATATTTT	CASSPGQGPGNTIYF
TRBV1	many	TRBJ2-3	-	TGCACCAGCAGCCAAGGGACTAGCGGGAGAGTGACAGATACGCAGTATTTT	CTSSQGTSGRVTDTQYF
TRBV6-2/TRBV6-3	few	TRBJ2-1	-	TGTGCCAGCCGGGGTATGGTAGGGTTAGGTGAGCAGTTCTTC	CASRGMVGLGEQFF
TRBV20-1	-	TRBJ2-2	-	TGCAGTGCTAGAGACGGCGGTGGGGCCGGGGAGCTGTTTTTT	CSARDGGGAGELFF
TRBV5-1	many	TRBJ2-1	TRBD2	TGCGCCAGCAGCTTAAGGCTAGCGGGAGACCATGAGCAGTTCTTC	CASSLRLAGDHEQFF
TRBV7-9	-	TRBJ2-7	TRBD2	TGTGCCAGCAGCTCACACTTAGCGGGAGGAGGGTACGAGCAGTACTTC	CASSSHLAGGGYEQYF
TRBV28	many	TRBJ1-6	-	TGTGCCAGCTTTGGGGGACCTACGTATAATTCACCCCTCCACTTT	CASFGGPTYNSPLHF